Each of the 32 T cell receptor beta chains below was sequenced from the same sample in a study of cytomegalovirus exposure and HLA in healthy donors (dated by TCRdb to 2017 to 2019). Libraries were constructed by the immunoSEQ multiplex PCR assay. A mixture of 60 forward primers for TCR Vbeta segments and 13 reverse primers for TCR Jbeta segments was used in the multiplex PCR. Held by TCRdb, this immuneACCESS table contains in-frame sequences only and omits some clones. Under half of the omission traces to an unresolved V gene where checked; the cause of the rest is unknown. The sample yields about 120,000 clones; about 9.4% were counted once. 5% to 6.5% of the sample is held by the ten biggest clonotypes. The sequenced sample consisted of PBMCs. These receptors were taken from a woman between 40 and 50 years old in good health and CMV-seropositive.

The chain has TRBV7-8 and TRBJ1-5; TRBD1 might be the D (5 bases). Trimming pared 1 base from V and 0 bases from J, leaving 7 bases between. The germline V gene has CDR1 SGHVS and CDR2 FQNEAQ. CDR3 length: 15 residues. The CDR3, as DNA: TGTGCCAGCAGCTTAGGCGACAGTAGCAATCAGCCCCAGCATTTT. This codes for CASSLGDSSNQPQHF.

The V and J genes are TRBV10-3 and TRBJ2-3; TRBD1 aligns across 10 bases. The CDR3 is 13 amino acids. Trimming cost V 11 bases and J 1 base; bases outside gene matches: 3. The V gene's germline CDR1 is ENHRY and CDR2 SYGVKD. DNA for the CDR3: TGTGCCGGCGGACAGGGGGGCACAGATACGCAGTATTTT. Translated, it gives CAGGQGGTDTQYF.

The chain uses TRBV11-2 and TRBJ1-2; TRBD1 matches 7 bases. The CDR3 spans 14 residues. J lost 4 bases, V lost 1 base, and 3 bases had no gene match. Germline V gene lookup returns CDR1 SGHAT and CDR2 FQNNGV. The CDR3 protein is CASSLAGGSYGYTF. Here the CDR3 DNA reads TGTGCCAGCAGCTTAGCAGGGGGGTCCTATGGCTACACCTTC.

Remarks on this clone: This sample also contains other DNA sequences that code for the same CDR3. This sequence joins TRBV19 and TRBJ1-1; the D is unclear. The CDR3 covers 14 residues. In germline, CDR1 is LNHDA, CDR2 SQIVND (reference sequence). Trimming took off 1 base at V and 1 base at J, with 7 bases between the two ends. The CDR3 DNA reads TGTGCCAGTAGTATAGGGGGAGAGAACACTGAAGCTTTCTTT. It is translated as CASSIGGENTEAFF. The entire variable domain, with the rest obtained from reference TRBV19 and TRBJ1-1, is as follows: DGGITQSPKYLFRKEGQNVTLSCEQNLNHDAMYWYRQDPGQGLRLIYYSQIVNDFQKGDIAEGYSVSREKKESFPLTVTSAQKNPTAFYLCASSIGGENTEAFFGQGTRLTVV.

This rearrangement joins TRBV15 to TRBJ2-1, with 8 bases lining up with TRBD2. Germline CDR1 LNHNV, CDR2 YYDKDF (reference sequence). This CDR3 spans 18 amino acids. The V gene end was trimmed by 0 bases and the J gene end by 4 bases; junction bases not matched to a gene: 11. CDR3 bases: TGTGCCACCAGCAGAGACCTACCGGGACTAGGAAGTTACAATGAGCAGTTCTTC. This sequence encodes CATSRDLPGLGSYNEQFF.

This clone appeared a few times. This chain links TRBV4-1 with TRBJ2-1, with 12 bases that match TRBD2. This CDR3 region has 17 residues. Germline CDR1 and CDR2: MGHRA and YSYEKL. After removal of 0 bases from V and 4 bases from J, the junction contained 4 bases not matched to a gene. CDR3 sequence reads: CASSQELAGGGYNEQFF. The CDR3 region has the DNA TGCGCCAGCAGCCAAGAGCTAGCGGGGGGGGGATACAATGAGCAGTTCTTC.

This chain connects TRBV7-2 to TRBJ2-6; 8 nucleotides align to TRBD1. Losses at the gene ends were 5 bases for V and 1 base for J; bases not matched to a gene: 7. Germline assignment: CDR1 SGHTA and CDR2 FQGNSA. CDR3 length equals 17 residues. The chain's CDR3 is CASSPDRVGSGANVLTF. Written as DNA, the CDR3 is TGTGCCAGCAGCCCGGACAGGGTGGGGTCTGGGGCCAACGTCCTGACTTTC.

The CDR3 reads CASSSEANIQYF. DNA for the CDR3: TGTGCCAGCAGCTCCGAAGCGAACATTCAGTACTTC. The chain combines TRBV11-2 with TRBJ2-4, with unresolved D. Germline V gene sequence: CDR1 SGHAT, CDR2 FQNNGV. V lost 4 bases to trimming and J lost 7 bases, with 8 bases between them. This CDR3 spans 12 amino acids.

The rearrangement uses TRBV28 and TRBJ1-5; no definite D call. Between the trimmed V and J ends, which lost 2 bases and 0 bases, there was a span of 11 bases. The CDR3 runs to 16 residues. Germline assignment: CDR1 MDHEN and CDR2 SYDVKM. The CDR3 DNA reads TGTGCCAGCAGTTTACTGGCAGACTATAGCAATCAGCCCCAGCATTTT. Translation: CASSLLADYSNQPQHF.

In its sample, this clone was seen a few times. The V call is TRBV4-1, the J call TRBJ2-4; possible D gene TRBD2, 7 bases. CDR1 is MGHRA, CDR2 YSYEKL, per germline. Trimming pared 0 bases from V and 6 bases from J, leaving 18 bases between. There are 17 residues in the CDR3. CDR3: CASSQDPAGASRNIQYF. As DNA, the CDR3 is TGCGCCAGCAGCCAAGATCCTGCGGGGGCGTCGAGAAACATTCAGTACTTC.

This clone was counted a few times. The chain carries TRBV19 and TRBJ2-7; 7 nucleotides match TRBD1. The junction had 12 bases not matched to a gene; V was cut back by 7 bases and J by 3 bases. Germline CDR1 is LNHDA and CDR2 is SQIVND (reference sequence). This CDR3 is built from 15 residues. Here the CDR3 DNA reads TGTGCCAGTACATCCGACAGGGCGGGTGTCTACGAGCAGTACTTC. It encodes CASTSDRAGVYEQYF. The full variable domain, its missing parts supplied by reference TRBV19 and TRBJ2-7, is DGGITQSPKYLFRKEGQNVTLSCEQNLNHDAMYWYRQDPGQGLRLIYYSQIVNDFQKGDIAEGYSVSREKKESFPLTVTSAQKNPTAFYLCASTSDRAGVYEQYFGPGTRLTVT.

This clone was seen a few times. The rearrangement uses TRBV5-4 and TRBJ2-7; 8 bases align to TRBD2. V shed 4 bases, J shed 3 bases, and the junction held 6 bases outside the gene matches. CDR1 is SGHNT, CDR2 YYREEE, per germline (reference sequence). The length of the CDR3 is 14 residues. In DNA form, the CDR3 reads TGTGCCAGCAGCGCCAGAGCGGGGGTCTACGAGCAGTACTTC. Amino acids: CASSARAGVYEQYF.

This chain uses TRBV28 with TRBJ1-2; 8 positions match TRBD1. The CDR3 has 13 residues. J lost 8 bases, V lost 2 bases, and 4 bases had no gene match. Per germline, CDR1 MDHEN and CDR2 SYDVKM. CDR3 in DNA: TGTGCCAGCAGTTTAGGACAGGGACCCGGCTACACCTTC. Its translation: CASSLGQGPGYTF.

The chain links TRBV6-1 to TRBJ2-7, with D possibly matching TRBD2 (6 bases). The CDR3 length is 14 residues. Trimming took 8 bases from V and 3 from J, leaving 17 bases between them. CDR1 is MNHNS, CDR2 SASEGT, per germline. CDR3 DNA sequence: TGTGCCAGCGGAGGGACTTTACATAGCTACGAGCAGTACTTC. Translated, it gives CASGGTLHSYEQYF.

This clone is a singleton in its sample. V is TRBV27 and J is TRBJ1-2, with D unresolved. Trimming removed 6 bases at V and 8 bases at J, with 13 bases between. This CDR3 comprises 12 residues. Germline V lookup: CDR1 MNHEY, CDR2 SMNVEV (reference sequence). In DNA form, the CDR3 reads TGTGCCAGCAGACCCGAAGCTCTGGGCTACACCTTC. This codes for CASRPEALGYTF.

In DNA form, the CDR3 reads TGTGCCAGCAGTGGGGACAACCCGCGGCAGCCCCAGCATTTT. This sequence encodes CASSGDNPRQPQHF. The V and J genes are TRBV2 and TRBJ1-5, with a possible D match to TRBD1 (6 bases). Trimming removed 4 bases at V and 7 bases at J, with 14 bases between. The CDR3 runs 14 residues. Germline-derived CDR1 and CDR2 are SNHLY and FYNNEI.

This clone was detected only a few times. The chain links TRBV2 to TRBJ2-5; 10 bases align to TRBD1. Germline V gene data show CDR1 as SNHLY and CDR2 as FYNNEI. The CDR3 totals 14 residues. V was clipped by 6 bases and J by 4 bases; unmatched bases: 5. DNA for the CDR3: TGTGCCAGCAGGTCCGGGACAGGGGCAGAGACCCAGTACTTC. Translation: CASRSGTGAETQYF. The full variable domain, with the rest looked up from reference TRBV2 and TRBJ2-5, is EPEVTQTPSHQVTQMGQEVILRCVPISNHLYFYWYRQILGQKVEFLVSFYNNEISEKSEIFDDQFSVERPDGSNFTLKIRSTKLEDSAMYFCASRSGTGAETQYFGPGTRLLVL.

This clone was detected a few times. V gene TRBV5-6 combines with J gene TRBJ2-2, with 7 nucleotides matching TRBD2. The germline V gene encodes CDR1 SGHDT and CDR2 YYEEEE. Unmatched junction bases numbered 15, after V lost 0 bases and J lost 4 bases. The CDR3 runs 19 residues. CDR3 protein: CASSLVSAAGLRGTGELFF. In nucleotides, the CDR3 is TGTGCCAGCAGCTTGGTCTCGGCAGCGGGGTTACGGGGCACCGGGGAGCTGTTTTTT.

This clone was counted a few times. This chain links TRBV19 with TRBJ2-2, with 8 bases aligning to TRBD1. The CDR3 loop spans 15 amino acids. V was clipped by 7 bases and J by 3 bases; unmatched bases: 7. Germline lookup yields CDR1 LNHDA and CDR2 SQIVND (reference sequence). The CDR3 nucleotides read TGTGCCAGTACTAGGGACAGGCCAGACACCGGGGAGCTGTTTTTT. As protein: CASTRDRPDTGELFF.

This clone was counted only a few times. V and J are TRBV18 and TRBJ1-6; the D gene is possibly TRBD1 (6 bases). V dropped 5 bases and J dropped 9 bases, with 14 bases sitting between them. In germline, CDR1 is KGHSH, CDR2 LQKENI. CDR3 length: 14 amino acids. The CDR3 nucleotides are TGTGCCAGCTCAACTACAGGGAGCTTTTCACCCCTCCACTTT. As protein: CASSTTGSFSPLHF.

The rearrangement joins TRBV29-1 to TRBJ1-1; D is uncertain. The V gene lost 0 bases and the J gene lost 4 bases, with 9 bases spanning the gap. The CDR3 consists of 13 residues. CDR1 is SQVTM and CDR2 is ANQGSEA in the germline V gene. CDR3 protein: CSVEEAPGTEAFF. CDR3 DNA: TGCAGCGTTGAAGAGGCGCCGGGCACTGAAGCTTTCTTT.

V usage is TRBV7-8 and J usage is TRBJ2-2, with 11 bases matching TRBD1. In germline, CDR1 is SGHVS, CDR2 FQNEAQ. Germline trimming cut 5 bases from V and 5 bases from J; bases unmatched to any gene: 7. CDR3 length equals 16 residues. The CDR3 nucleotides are TGTGCCAGCAGCCCGCGGACAGGGGGCCGTACCGGGGAGCTGTTTTTT. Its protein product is CASSPRTGGRTGELFF.

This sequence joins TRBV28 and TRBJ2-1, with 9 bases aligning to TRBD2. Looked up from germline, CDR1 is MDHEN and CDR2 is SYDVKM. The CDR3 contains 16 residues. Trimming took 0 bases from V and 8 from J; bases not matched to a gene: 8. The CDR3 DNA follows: TGTGCCAGCAGTTTATGGGGTAGCGGGGGTAACGATGAGCAGTTCTTC. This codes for CASSLWGSGGNDEQFF.

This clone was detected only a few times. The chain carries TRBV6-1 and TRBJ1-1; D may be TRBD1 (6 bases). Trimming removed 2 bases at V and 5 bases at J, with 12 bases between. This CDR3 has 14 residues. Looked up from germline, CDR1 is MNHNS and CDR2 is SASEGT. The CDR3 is CASSESGALTEAFF. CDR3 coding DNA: TGTGCCAGCAGTGAATCAGGGGCATTGACTGAAGCTTTCTTT.

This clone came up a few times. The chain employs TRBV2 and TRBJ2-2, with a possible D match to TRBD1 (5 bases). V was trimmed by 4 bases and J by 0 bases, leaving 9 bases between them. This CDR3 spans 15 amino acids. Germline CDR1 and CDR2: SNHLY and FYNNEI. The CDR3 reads CASSVVGPNTGELFF. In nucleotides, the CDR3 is TGTGCCAGCAGTGTGGTGGGGCCGAACACCGGGGAGCTGTTTTTT.

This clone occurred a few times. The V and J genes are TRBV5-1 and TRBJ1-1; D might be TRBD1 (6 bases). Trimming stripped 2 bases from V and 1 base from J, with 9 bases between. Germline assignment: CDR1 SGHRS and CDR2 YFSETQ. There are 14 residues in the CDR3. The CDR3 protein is CASSFQQGNTEAFF. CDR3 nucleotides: TGCGCCAGCAGCTTCCAACAGGGGAACACTGAAGCTTTCTTT.

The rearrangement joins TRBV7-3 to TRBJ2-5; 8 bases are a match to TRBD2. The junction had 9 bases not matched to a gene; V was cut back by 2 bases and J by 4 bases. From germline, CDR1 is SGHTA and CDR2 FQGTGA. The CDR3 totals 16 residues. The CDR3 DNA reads TGTGCCAGCAGCTTAGGGGCCCGGGGGGGGTCAGAGACCCAGTACTTC. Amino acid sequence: CASSLGARGGSETQYF.

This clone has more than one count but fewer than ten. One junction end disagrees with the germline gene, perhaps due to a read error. The CDR3 region has the DNA TGTGACAGCAGCTTAGGGGGGGGTTATGGCAATCAGCCCCAGCATTTC. Its translation: CDSSLGGGYGNQPQHF. The chain uses TRBV7-8 and TRBJ1-5, with a tentative D call TRBD1 (6 bases). This CDR3 contains 16 residues. Germline values: CDR1 SGHVS, CDR2 FQNEAQ.

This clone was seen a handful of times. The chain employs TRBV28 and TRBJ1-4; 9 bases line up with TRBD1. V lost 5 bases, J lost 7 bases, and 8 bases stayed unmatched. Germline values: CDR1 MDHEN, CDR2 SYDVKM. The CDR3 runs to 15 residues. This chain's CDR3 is CASSAPGQGSEKLFF. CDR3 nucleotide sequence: TGTGCCAGCAGTGCCCCGGGACAGGGATCTGAAAAACTGTTTTTT.

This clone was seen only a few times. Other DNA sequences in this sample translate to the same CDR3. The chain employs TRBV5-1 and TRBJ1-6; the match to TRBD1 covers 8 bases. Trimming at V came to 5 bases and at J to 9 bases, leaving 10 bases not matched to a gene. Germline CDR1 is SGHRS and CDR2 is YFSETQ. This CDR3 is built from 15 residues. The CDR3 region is CASRTAGGVGSPLHF. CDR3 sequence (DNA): TGCGCCAGCAGAACAGCAGGGGGCGTTGGTTCACCCCTCCACTTT.

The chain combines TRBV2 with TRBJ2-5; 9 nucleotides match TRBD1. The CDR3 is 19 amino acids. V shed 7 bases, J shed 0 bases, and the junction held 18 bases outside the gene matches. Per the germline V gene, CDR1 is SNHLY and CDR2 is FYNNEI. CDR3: CASKTSVGGQGLYQETQYF. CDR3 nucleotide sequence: TGTGCCAGCAAAACCTCGGTCGGGGGACAGGGTCTGTACCAAGAGACCCAGTACTTC.

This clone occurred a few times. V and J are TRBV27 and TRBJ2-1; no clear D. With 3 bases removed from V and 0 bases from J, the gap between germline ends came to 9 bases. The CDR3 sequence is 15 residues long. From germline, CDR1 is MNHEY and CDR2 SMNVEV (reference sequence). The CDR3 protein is CASSFDGGSYNEQFF. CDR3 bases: TGTGCCAGCAGTTTTGACGGCGGCTCCTACAATGAGCAGTTCTTC.